Listed here is a single TCR beta chain. The antigen this receptor binds is unknown. No much larger clone exists at a distance of one base, and base qualities are not known. The immunoSEQ Assay, a bias-controlled multiplex PCR, was used to amplify TCRbeta CDR3 regions from genomic DNA. As for how the authors treated the data: The number of nucleated cells in each sample was estimated from the amplification of reference gene primers within the assay. To quantify the absolute abundance of each unique TCRbeta CDR3 rearrangement, sequence reads were collapsed and filtered. For each sample, productive Simpson clonality was calculated as the square root of Simpson's diversity index over productive rearrangements. What TCRdb holds here is the immuneACCESS table cut down to in-frame rearrangements. Part of the clones is not present; checked against another copy, under half of the missing clones reflect an unresolved V gene, and the others are unexplained. V, J and clone size are those of that table, while D and trimming were read from the DNA. The sample records 200,000 to 300,000 clones, 88% of which are singletons. Approximately 6% of the sample lies in the top ten.

Deletion took 6 bases off V and 6 bases off J, with a span of 14 bases between the germline ends. The germline V gene (reference sequence) specifies MNHNY as CDR1 and SVGAGI as CDR2. The CDR3 starts with the cysteine, ends with the phenylalanine, and has 13 residues. The read is trimmed to its CDR3 DNA, 39 bases read in frame from base 1. This record comes from a study of blood T cell repertoires in COVID-19 (dated by TCRdb to the early 2020s). In the study overall: Samples from collaborators originated in the United States, Italy and Spain and spanned both the acute and convalescent phases of COVID-19. The prospective study material was composed of cDNA or gDNA derived from T cells, B-cell-depleted T cells, or PBMCs. Deeply sampled blood TCRbeta repertoires from subjects exposed to, actively infected with, or recovered from COVID-19 were included in the dataset. A freely available public database, intended as a resource for researchers studying the immune response to SARS-CoV-2, is where the repertoires were released. Samples were obtained from the ongoing ImmuneRACE study (first 160 participants) and from some 1,300 subjects provided by 6 global collaborators. The sample metadata nearly always contained a de-identified subject ID, COVID-19 status, age in years and sex. HLA class I and class II types, where available, came from metadata supplied by the sample provider rather than from assay-based typing. What the study reported, not specific to this receptor: The amount of clinical and demographic metadata varied by source and participant and was provided uncurated.

At one collaborating source in Seattle, patients were enrolled during active infection and were followed longitudinally through the course of disease. Whole blood was collected in K2EDTA tubes by collaborating institutions according to the institutions' own protocols. Collaborator samples were shipped for TCRbeta analysis as frozen whole blood, isolated PBMCs, or DNA extracted from either sample type. Here the chain combines TRBV6-6 and TRBJ1-1, with a tentative D gene TRBD1 over 6 matching bases. This TCR was sampled from a woman younger than 45 with COVID-19, enrolled during active disease. The specimen was peripheral blood. The CDR3 protein is CASRIQGGAEAFF. The bases are TGTGCCAGCAGGATACAGGGTGGTGCTGAAGCTTTCTTT.